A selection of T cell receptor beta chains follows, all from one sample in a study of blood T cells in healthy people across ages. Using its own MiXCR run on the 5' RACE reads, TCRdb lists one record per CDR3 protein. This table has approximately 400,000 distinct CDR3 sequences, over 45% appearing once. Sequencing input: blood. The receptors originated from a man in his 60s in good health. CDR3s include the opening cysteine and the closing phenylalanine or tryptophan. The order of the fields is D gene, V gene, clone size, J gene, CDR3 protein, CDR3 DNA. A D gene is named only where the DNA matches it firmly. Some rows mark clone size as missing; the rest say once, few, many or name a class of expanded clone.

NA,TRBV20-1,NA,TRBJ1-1,CSAPAGWVNTEAFF,TGCAGTGCTCCCGCAGGGTGGGTGAACACTGAAGCTTTCTTT
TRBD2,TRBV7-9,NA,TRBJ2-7,CASSSRTSGYEQYF,TGTGCCAGCAGCAGCAGGACTAGCGGCTACGAGCAGTACTTC
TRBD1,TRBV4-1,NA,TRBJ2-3,CASSPGQGVADTQYF,TGCGCCAGCAGCCCAGGACAGGGTGTAGCTGATACGCAGTATTTT
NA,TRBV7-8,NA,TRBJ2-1,CASSRVIGGEQFF,TGTGCCAGCAGCCGCGTAATTGGGGGTGAGCAGTTCTTC
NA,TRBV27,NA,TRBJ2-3,CASSFQSFSSTDTQYF,TGTGCCAGCAGTTTCCAGTCTTTTTCTAGCACAGATACGCAGTATTTT
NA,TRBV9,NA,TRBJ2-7,CASTPVGGSYEQYF,TGTGCCAGCACCCCTGTTGGGGGCTCCTACGAACAGTACTTC
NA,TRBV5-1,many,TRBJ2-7,CASSADGLSYEQYF,TGCGCCAGCAGCGCCGACGGACTATCCTACGAGCAGTACTTC
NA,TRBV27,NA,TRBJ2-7,CASSERQHPYEQYF,TGTGCCAGCAGCGAGAGACAGCACCCCTACGAGCAGTACTTC
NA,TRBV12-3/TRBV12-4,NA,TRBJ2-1,CASRGPYNEQFF,TGTGCCAGCCGGGGCCCCTACAATGAGCAGTTCTTC
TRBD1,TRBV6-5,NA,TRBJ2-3,CASRQGARDTQYF,TGTGCCAGCAGACAGGGGGCGAGAGATACGCAGTATTTT
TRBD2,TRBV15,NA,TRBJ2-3,CATSITSGRGFTDTQYF,TGTGCCACCAGCATAACTAGCGGGAGGGGATTCACAGATACGCAGTATTTT
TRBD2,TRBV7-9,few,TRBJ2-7,CASQLAGVGYEQYF,TGTGCCTCACAACTAGCGGGAGTAGGATACGAGCAGTACTTC
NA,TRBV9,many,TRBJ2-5,CASSARGSGPQETQYF,TGTGCCAGCAGCGCCCGTGGGAGCGGACCCCAAGAGACCCAGTACTTC
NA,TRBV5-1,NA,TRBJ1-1,CASSLAQKNTEAFF,TGCGCCAGCAGCTTGGCCCAGAAGAACACTGAAGCTTTCTTT
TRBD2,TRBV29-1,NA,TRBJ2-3,CSVQLASGRNSSTDTQYF,TGCAGCGTTCAATTGGCTAGCGGGAGGAACTCTAGCACAGATACGCAGTATTTT
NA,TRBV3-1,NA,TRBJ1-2,CASRAGGGDYGYTF,TGTGCCAGCAGGGCGGGGGGAGGTGACTATGGCTACACCTTC
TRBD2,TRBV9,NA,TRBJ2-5,CASSVNSGSGETQYF,TGTGCCAGCAGCGTCAATAGCGGGAGTGGAGAGACCCAGTACTTC
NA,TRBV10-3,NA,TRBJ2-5,CAISPKGETQYF,TGTGCCATCAGTCCTAAGGGAGAGACCCAGTACTTC
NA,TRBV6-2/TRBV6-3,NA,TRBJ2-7,CASLRDFAYEQYF,TGTGCCAGTTTGCGGGACTTTGCCTACGAGCAGTACTTC
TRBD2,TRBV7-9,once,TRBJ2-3,CASSFTPGLAGISTDTQYF,TGTGCCAGCAGCTTCACCCCGGGACTAGCGGGAATTAGCACAGATACGCAGTATTTT
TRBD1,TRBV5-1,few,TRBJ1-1,CASSEGQPLNTEAFF,TGCGCCAGCTCCGAGGGACAGCCATTGAACACTGAAGCTTTCTTT
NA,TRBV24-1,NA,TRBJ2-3,CATSDPGRGTDTQYF,TGTGCCACCAGTGACCCGGGCCGGGGCACAGATACGCAGTATTTT
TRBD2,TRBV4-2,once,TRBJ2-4,CASSQSGGAKNIQYF,TGTGCCAGCAGCCAGAGCGGGGGGGCCAAAAACATTCAGTACTTC
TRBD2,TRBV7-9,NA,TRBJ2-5,CASCLGGVAGETQYF,TGTGCCAGCTGCTTAGGCGGGGTAGCGGGTGAGACCCAGTACTTC
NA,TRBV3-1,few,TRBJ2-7,CASARGTGGYEQYF,TGTGCCAGCGCCCGAGGAACAGGAGGGTACGAGCAGTACTTC
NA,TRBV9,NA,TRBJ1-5,CASSVGTDNQPQHF,TGTGCCAGCAGCGTTGGAACAGACAATCAGCCCCAGCATTTT
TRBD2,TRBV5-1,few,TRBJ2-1,CASSLLTSGSHNEQFF,TGCGCCAGCAGCTTGCTCACTAGCGGGTCCCACAATGAGCAGTTCTTC
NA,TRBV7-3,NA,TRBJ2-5,CASSRDGARQETQYF,TGTGCCAGCAGCCGAGACGGGGCGCGGCAAGAGACCCAGTACTTC
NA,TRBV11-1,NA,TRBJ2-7,CASSLEAGLRNEQYF,TGTGCCAGCAGCTTAGAGGCAGGGCTGCGCAATGAGCAGTACTTC
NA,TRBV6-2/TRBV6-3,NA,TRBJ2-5,CASSPGWAQYF,TGTGCCAGCAGTCCTGGCTGGGCCCAGTACTTC
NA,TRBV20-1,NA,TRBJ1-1,CSARAGAVREAFF,TGCAGTGCTAGAGCCGGGGCAGTCAGAGAAGCTTTCTTT
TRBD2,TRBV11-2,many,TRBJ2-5,CASSLSSGGLGETQYF,TGTGCCAGCAGCTTGAGCAGCGGGGGCCTCGGAGAGACCCAGTACTTC
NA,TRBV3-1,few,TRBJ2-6,CASSFPGISGANVLTF,TGTGCCAGCAGCTTCCCGGGAATCTCTGGGGCCAACGTCCTGACTTTC
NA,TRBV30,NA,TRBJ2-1,CAWSVPGDEQFF,TGTGCCTGGAGTGTACCCGGCGATGAGCAGTTCTTC
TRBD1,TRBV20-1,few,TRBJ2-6,CSAPGQGTVGANVLTF,TGCAGTGCCCCCGGACAGGGGACTGTGGGGGCCAACGTCCTGACTTTC
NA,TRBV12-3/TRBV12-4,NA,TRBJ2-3,CASSPRVGESTDTQYF,TGTGCCAGCAGTCCTCGGGTGGGGGAGAGCACAGATACGCAGTATTTT
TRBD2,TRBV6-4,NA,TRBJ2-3,CASSEGGSGTDTQYF,TGTGCCAGCAGTGAAGGCGGGAGCGGAACAGATACGCAGTATTTT
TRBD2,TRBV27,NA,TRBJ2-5,CASSPLAGLQETQYF,TGTGCCAGCAGCCCACTAGCGGGCCTCCAAGAGACCCAGTACTTC
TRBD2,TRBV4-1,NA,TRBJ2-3,CASSSPSGGRTDTQYF,TGCGCCAGCAGCTCACCTAGCGGGGGCCGCACAGATACGCAGTATTTT
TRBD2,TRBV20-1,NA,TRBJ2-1,CSAREPGRLAGSYNEQFF,TGCAGTGCTAGAGAACCCGGACGGCTAGCGGGCTCCTACAATGAGCAGTTCTTC
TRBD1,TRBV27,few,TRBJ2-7,CASSLSRGRTEQYF,TGTGCCAGCAGTTTGTCCAGGGGGCGCACCGAGCAGTACTTC
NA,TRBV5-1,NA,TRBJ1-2,CASSLDWAGYTF,TGCGCCAGCAGCTTGGACTGGGCTGGCTACACCTTC
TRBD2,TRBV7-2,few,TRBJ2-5,CASSLGGLAQQETQYF,TGTGCCAGCAGCTTAGGGGGACTAGCACAGCAAGAGACCCAGTACTTC
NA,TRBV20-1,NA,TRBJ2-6,CSARDMAMVGSPLHFGNGTNVLTF,NA
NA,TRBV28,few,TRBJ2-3,CASSPPREINTQYF,TGTGCCAGCAGTCCCCCCCGGGAAATCAATACGCAGTATTTT
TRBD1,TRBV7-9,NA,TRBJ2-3,CASSRTSRQGTSTDTQYF,TGTGCCAGCAGCCGAACCTCCAGACAGGGAACCTCCACAGATACGCAGTATTTT
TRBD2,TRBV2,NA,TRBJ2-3,CASSGQGLAGVITDAQYF,TGTGCCAGCAGTGGTCAGGGACTAGCGGGAGTGATCACAGATGCGCAGTATTTT
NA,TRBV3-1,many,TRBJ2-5,CASSPTLGALKETQYF,TGTGCCAGCAGCCCGACCCTCGGGGCACTTAAAGAGACCCAGTACTTC
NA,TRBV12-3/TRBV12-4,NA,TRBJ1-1,CASSLFRGNTEAFF,TGTGCCAGCAGTTTATTTCGGGGGAACACTGAAGCTTTCTTT
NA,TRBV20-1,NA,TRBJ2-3,CSARGMRQGGNLSTDTQYF,TGCAGTGCTAGAGGGATGAGGCAGGGGGGAAATCTTAGCACAGATACGCAGTATTTT
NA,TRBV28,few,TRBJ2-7,CASSPYDSYEQYF,TGTGCCAGCAGCCCTTACGACTCCTACGAGCAGTACTTC
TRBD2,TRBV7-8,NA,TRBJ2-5,CASSLGAGGYQETQYF,TGTGCCAGCAGCTTAGGAGCGGGGGGCTACCAAGAGACCCAGTACTTC